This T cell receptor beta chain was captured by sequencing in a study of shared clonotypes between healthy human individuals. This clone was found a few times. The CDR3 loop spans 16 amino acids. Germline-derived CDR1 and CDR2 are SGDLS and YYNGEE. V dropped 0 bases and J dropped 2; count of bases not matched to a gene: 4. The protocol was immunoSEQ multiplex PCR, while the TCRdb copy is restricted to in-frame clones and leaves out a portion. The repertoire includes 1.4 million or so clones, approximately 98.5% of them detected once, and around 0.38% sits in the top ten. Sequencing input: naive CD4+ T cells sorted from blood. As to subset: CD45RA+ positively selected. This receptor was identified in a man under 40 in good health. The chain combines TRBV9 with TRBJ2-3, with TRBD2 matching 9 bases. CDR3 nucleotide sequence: TGTGCCAGCAGCGTAGCGACTAGCGGACTCACAGATACGCAGTATTTT. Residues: CASSVATSGLTDTQYF.